These 21 T cell receptor beta chains came from one sample sequenced in a study of blood T cell repertoires in COVID-19. Clones were sequenced by immunoSEQ multiplex PCR, and TCRdb holds only the in-frame ones, with some missing. The sample shows some 100,000 clones, roughly four fifths of them seen only once. Sequenced material: peripheral blood. The receptors originated from a human donor in a cohort sampled during active COVID-19.

This clone was detected only a few times. The chain carries TRBV4-2 and TRBJ2-1, with TRBD2 identical over 11 bases. Germline CDR1 and CDR2: LGHNA and YNFKEQ. The V gene end was trimmed by 0 bases and the J gene end by 6 bases; junction bases not matched to a gene: 7. CDR3 size: 17 residues. The CDR3 here is CASSQDGVAGGPNEQFF. The CDR3 coding sequence is TGTGCCAGCAGCCAAGACGGAGTAGCGGGGGGGCCCAATGAGCAGTTCTTC.

In this sample, this clone turned up a few times. V and J are TRBV5-6 and TRBJ1-1; 8 nucleotides match TRBD1. Germline lookup yields CDR1 SGHDT and CDR2 YYEEEE. There are 14 residues in the CDR3. J was trimmed by 4 bases and V by 4 bases; bases with no gene match: 6. The CDR3 reads CASSHRQGRTEAFF. As DNA, the CDR3 is TGTGCCAGCAGCCATCGACAGGGGCGCACTGAAGCTTTCTTT. The complete variable domain, with remaining parts taken from reference TRBV5-6 and TRBJ1-1, reads DAGVTQSPTHLIKTRGQQVTLRCSPKSGHDTVSWYQQALGQGPQFIFQYYEEEERQRGNFPDRFSGHQFPNYSSELNVNALLLGDSALYLCASSHRQGRTEAFFGQGTRLTVV.

This chain joins TRBV4-1 and TRBJ2-4, with TRBD2 identical over 9 bases. In germline, CDR1 is MGHRA, CDR2 YSYEKL. The CDR3 contains 16 residues. Trimming cost V 0 bases and J 7 bases; bases outside gene matches: 7. The CDR3 region has the DNA TGCGCCAGCAGCCAAGATCGAGCTCTAGCGGGGAACATTCAGTACTTC. Translation: CASSQDRALAGNIQYF.

V usage is TRBV30 and J usage is TRBJ1-2; 7 positions match TRBD1. J lost 5 bases, V lost 3 bases, and 6 bases had no gene match. Germline V CDR1 and CDR2: GTSNPN, SVGIG (reference sequence). CDR3 length: 13 residues. The DNA of the CDR3 is TGTGCCTGGAGAATGGACAGGTCGTATGGCTACACCTTC. This gives the protein CAWRMDRSYGYTF.

This chain's CDR3 is CASSRRQGRTFF. The CDR3 DNA sequence: TGTGCCAGCAGCAGAAGACAGGGTCGGACTTTCTTT. The rearrangement joins TRBV11-3 to TRBJ1-1, with 7 bases that match TRBD1. The CDR3 has 12 residues. Trimming took 5 bases from V and 12 from J; bases not matched to a gene: 9. Germline-derived CDR1 and CDR2 are SGHNT and YENEEA.

The chain employs TRBV5-1 and TRBJ2-2, with 9 bases that match TRBD1. The V segment lost 0 bases and the J segment 5 bases; nucleotides outside the gene matches: 5. The length of the CDR3 is 16 residues. CDR1 and CDR2 (germline): SGHRS, YFSETQ. The CDR3 nucleotides are TGCGCCAGCAGCTTGGCCCCACAGGGGGCAACCGGGGAGCTGTTTTTT. As protein: CASSLAPQGATGELFF.

The rearrangement links TRBV7-8 to TRBJ1-4; 10 bases are shared with TRBD1. Germline V gives CDR1 SGHVS, CDR2 FQNEAQ. Unmatched junction bases numbered 6, after V lost 5 bases and J lost 6 bases. The CDR3 totals 15 residues. CDR3 protein: CASSGTGVSDEKLFF. The CDR3 coding sequence is TGTGCCAGCAGCGGGACAGGGGTTAGTGATGAAAAACTGTTTTTT.

In its sample, this clone was seen once. The V gene is TRBV3-1 (or the pseudogene TRBV3-2), the J gene TRBJ1-3; D remains ambiguous. CDR1 is LGHDT, CDR2 YNNKEL, per germline (reference sequence). Deletions cut 1 base from V and 7 bases from J, with 5 bases between. The CDR3 spans 12 residues. The CDR3 reads CASSQVSNTIYF. The CDR3 bases are TGTGCCAGCAGCCAAGTAAGCAACACCATATATTTT.

This rearrangement joins TRBV2 to TRBJ1-5, with D unclear. V was cut by 5 bases and J by 0 bases, with 8 bases left in between. Germline V gives CDR1 SNHLY, CDR2 FYNNEI. The CDR3 is 14 amino acids. As DNA, the CDR3 is TGTGCCAGCAGTCCCGTGTATAGCAATCAGCCCCAGCATTTT. As protein: CASSPVYSNQPQHF.

CDR3 DNA: TGTGCCAGCAGCCAGAGGACCTACGAGCAGTACTTC. Amino acid sequence: CASSQRTYEQYF. The chain carries TRBV14 and TRBJ2-7, with unresolved D. The CDR3 runs 12 residues. Trimming removed 3 bases at V and 2 bases at J, with 5 bases between. Germline V gene sequence: CDR1 SGHDN, CDR2 FVKESK.

J is TRBJ1-1 and V is TRBV6-5, with no clear D. CDR3 size: 15 residues. Trimming left V 4 bases short and J 4 bases short, with 16 bases between. Germline CDR1 and CDR2: MNHEY and SVGAGI. In DNA form, the CDR3 reads TGTGCCAGCAGTTCCGCCGGACGGAGGAGCACTGAAGCTTTCTTT. This encodes CASSSAGRRSTEAFF.

This clone was detected only once. This sequence joins TRBV21-1 and TRBJ1-2; the table assigns TRBD1, which was not confirmed against the DNA. TRBV21-1 corresponds to a pseudogene. This CDR3 contains 15 residues. The CDR3 loop reads CASSKFTYTGCGYTF. In DNA form, the CDR3 reads TGTGCCAGCAGCAAATTTACATATACAGGGTGTGGCTACACCTTC.

The CDR3 is CASLRRLAKNIQYF. As DNA, the CDR3 is TGTGCCAGCCTCCGGCGGCTAGCCAAAAACATTCAGTACTTC. V usage is TRBV11-2 and J usage is TRBJ2-4; D call uncertain. The V gene's germline CDR1 is SGHAT and CDR2 FQNNGV. Trimming removed 8 bases from V and 0 bases from J, with 11 bases in between. The CDR3 runs to 14 residues.

This rearrangement joins TRBV28 to TRBJ1-1; 7 positions agree with TRBD1. The V gene end was trimmed by 5 bases and the J gene end by 1 base; junction bases not matched to a gene: 7. The CDR3 runs to 15 residues. Germline values: CDR1 MDHEN, CDR2 SYDVKM. CDR3 sequence (DNA): TGTGCCAGCAGTCCCCCGACAGGGACGAACACTGAAGCTTTCTTT. Translating gives CASSPPTGTNTEAFF.

This chain connects TRBV5-1 to TRBJ1-4; D is possibly TRBD1 (6 bases). The CDR3 length is 13 residues. V dropped 3 bases and J dropped 8 bases, with 11 bases sitting between them. The germline gives CDR1 SGHRS, CDR2 YFSETQ. The DNA for the CDR3 is TGCGCCAGCAGCTCGGGACACGGGGAAAAACTGTTTTTT. Protein: CASSSGHGEKLFF.

This clone came up a few times. This chain links TRBV19 with TRBJ2-5; TRBD2 matches 11 bases. This CDR3 spans 16 amino acids. The J segment lost 5 bases and the V segment lost 5 bases, leaving 10 bases of the junction unmatched. Germline values: CDR1 LNHDA, CDR2 SQIVND (reference sequence). The CDR3 protein is CASSSTSGALGETQYF. DNA of the CDR3: TGTGCCAGTAGTTCGACTAGCGGGGCGTTAGGGGAGACCCAGTACTTC.

The rearrangement joins TRBV23-1 to TRBJ1-4, with D hard to call. TRBV23-1 is known as an ORF, though its function is uncertain. The CDR3 has 13 residues. V was trimmed by 9 bases and J by 3 bases, leaving 11 bases between them. The CDR3 nucleotides are TGCGCCAGAGGAGGAATGGCTAATGAAAAACTGTTTTTT. As protein: CARGGMANEKLFF.

The chain carries TRBV27 and TRBJ2-3, with 12 bases aligning to TRBD2. V lost 3 bases, J lost 1 base, and 2 bases stayed unmatched. Germline V gene sequence: CDR1 MNHEY, CDR2 SMNVEV (reference sequence). The CDR3 is 16 amino acids. CDR3 sequence (DNA): TGTGCCAGCAGTTTGGGACTAGCGGGCGGCACAGATACGCAGTATTTT. It codes for CASSLGLAGGTDTQYF.

V usage is TRBV27 and J usage is TRBJ1-4, with 9 bases fitting TRBD1. CDR1 and CDR2 (germline): MNHEY, SMNVEV (reference sequence). V gave up 4 bases and J gave up 8 bases; unmatched junction bases: 8. The CDR3 length is 15 residues. The DNA for the CDR3 is TGTGCCAGCAGTTCGGCCGGGACAGGGAAAGAAAAACTGTTTTTT. Translated, it gives CASSSAGTGKEKLFF. The variable domain in full, with the rest retrieved from reference TRBV27 and TRBJ1-4, is EAQVTQNPRYLITVTGKKLTVTCSQNMNHEYMSWYRQDPGLGLRQIYYSMNVEVTDKGDVPEGYKVSRKEKRNFPLILESPSPNQTSLYFCASSSAGTGKEKLFFGSGTQLSVL.

The rearrangement uses TRBV5-8 and TRBJ2-1; TRBD1 might be the D (6 bases). The germline V gene encodes CDR1 SGHTS and CDR2 YDEGEE. The CDR3 runs to 14 residues. V lost 2 bases and J lost 5, with 11 bases in between. CDR3 loop: CASSLSPGDNEQFF. As DNA, the CDR3 is TGTGCCAGCAGCTTATCTCCAGGGGACAATGAGCAGTTCTTC.

This clone qualifies as medium-sized. CDR3 protein: CASSDPGLAGRADTQYF. The CDR3 DNA follows: TGTGCCAGCAGCGACCCCGGACTAGCGGGGAGGGCAGATACGCAGTATTTT. V gene TRBV9 combines with J gene TRBJ2-3, with TRBD2 matching 12 bases. CDR3 length: 17 residues. CDR1 SGDLS and CDR2 YYNGEE come from the germline V gene. J lost 4 bases, V lost 3 bases, and 9 bases had no gene match.